The next 23 T cell receptor beta chains were all read from a single sample in a study of vaccination and CD4 T cells after COVID-19. These receptors lack a known antigen. Treatment given: approximately 11-day PBMC culture with coronavirus spike peptide pools or control peptides (ViraFEST assay). Cultured CD4+ T cells had their DNA profiled by the Oncomine TCR Beta short-read assay. TCRdb itself ran the PCR reads through MiXCR, one entry per CDR3 protein. The sample yields some 2,900 distinct CDR3 sequences, about 87% seen once. Sequencing used CD4+ T cells from blood, cultured in vitro. Receptor source: a human donor who had recovered from COVID-19.

The rearrangement joins TRBV3-1 to TRBJ1-2; 9 bases map to TRBD1. V was clipped by 4 bases and J by 12 bases; unmatched bases: 9. CDR3 size: 13 residues. Germline values: CDR1 LGHDT, CDR2 YNNKEL (reference sequence). This chain's CDR3 is CASSPSQTGGHTF. CDR3 DNA sequence: TGTGCCAGCAGCCCCTCCCAGACAGGGGGACACACCTTC.

The chain employs TRBV2 and TRBJ2-1; D is uncertain. The CDR3 contains 13 residues. V gave up 2 bases and J gave up 6 bases, with 8 bases separating them. In germline, CDR1 is SNHLY, CDR2 FYNNEI. CDR3 amino acids: CASSEQVRNEQFF. In nucleotides, the CDR3 is TGTGCCAGCAGTGAACAGGTTCGCAATGAGCAGTTCTTC.

This clonotype was observed a single time. This rearrangement joins TRBV4-2 to TRBJ2-7; D remains ambiguous. Trimming shortened V by 2 bases and J by 4 bases, and 6 bases separated the two germline ends. CDR1 and CDR2 (germline): LGHNA, YNFKEQ. CDR3 length equals 12 residues. The CDR3 DNA sequence: TGTGCCAGCAGCCAACTCGGATACGAGCAGTACTTC. Translating gives CASSQLGYEQYF.

The chain combines TRBV12-3 or TRBV12-4 with TRBJ1-5; no firm D call. V was trimmed by 2 bases and J by 4 bases, leaving 12 bases between them. This CDR3 is built from 15 residues. CDR3 amino acids: CASSLRSQSNQPQHF. CDR3 in DNA: TGTGCCAGCAGTTTAAGGTCCCAATCTAATCAGCCCCAGCATTTT.

The chain carries TRBV12-3 or TRBV12-4 and TRBJ1-2; D is unresolved. The V end was cut by 3 bases, the J end by 4 bases, with 3 bases between. The length of the CDR3 is 11 residues. DNA for the CDR3: TGTGCCAGCAGTTTGGGCTATGGCTACACCTTC. Its translation is CASSLGYGYTF.

This clonotype was picked up one time. The V call is TRBV2, the J call TRBJ1-3; D is undetermined. CDR1 and CDR2 from the germline V gene are SNHLY and FYNNEI. The CDR3 sequence is 14 residues long. V lost 3 bases to trimming and J lost 2 bases, with 8 bases between them. The CDR3 sequence is CASSDRTAGNTIYF. In DNA, the CDR3 is TGTGCCAGCAGTGATCGAACGGCTGGAAACACCATATATTTT.

This chain joins TRBV7-2 and TRBJ1-1; no firm D call. Trimming shortened V by 1 base and J by 4 bases, and 16 bases separated the two germline ends. The germline V gene has CDR1 SGHTA and CDR2 FQGNSA. The CDR3 spans 16 residues. The CDR3 DNA follows: TGTGCCAGCAGCTTAGTGACAAGCCCGGATTTCACTGAAGCTTTCTTT. It codes for CASSLVTSPDFTEAFF.

The chain links TRBV7-2 to TRBJ1-1; the D is unclear. In germline, CDR1 is SGHTA, CDR2 FQGNSA. Trimming removed 5 bases from V and 4 bases from J, with 11 bases in between. The CDR3 is made up of 13 amino acids. The CDR3 DNA is TGTGCCAGCAGCCCCCAGAGGAGCACTGAAGCTTTCTTT. Translated: CASSPQRSTEAFF. The entire variable domain, with the rest obtained from reference TRBV7-2 and TRBJ1-1, is as follows: GAGVSQSPSNKVTEKGKDVELRCDPISGHTALYWYRQSLGQGLEFLIYFQGNSAPDKSGLPSDRFSAERTGGSVSTLTIQRTQQEDSAVYLCASSPQRSTEAFFGQGTRLTVV.

The chain links TRBV7-3 to TRBJ2-1; 11 bases map to TRBD2. Trimming cost V 6 bases and J 8 bases; bases outside gene matches: 6. CDR1 is SGHTA, CDR2 FQGTGA, per germline. This CDR3 comprises 14 residues. The DNA for the CDR3 is TGTGCCAGCAGAGCCACTAGCGGGGGCGATGAGCAGTTCTTC. It specifies CASRATSGGDEQFF.

In its sample, this clonotype is large. CDR3 coding DNA: TGTGCCAGTAACCCCGGGACAGGGTTTTTCAAAGATACGCAGTATTTT. Its translation: CASNPGTGFFKDTQYF. This rearrangement joins TRBV19 to TRBJ2-3, with 9 positions matching TRBD1. The germline gives CDR1 LNHDA, CDR2 SQIVND (reference sequence). This CDR3 is 16 amino acids long. V trimming: 7 bases; J trimming: 5 bases; junction bases outside the gene matches: 13.

The chain links TRBV6-1 to TRBJ1-2; D remains ambiguous. The CDR3 is 15 amino acids. Germline V CDR1 and CDR2: MNHNS, SASEGT. V was pared by 3 bases and J by 2 bases, with 13 bases between. The DNA for the CDR3 is TGTGCCAGCAGTGATACGGGGTTTGGGAACTATGGCTACACCTTC. Protein: CASSDTGFGNYGYTF.

The rearrangement joins TRBV10-1 to TRBJ1-2, with D unclear. Trimming pared 0 bases from V and 2 bases from J, leaving 10 bases between. Germline V CDR1 and CDR2: WNHNN, SYGVQD (reference sequence). The CDR3 contains 15 residues. The CDR3 coding sequence is TGCGCCAGCAGTGAGTCCGTGGGCAGAAACTATGGCTACACCTTC. The encoded protein is CASSESVGRNYGYTF.

The rearrangement links TRBV2 to TRBJ2-2, with a possible D match to TRBD1 (5 bases). The CDR3 contains 13 residues. Trimming cost V 5 bases and J 5 bases, with 9 bases left between them. The germline CDR1 and CDR2 sequences are SNHLY and FYNNEI. The CDR3 region is CASSPQGTGELFF. CDR3 nucleotides: TGTGCCAGCAGTCCCCAGGGTACCGGGGAGCTGTTTTTT. Based on the CDR3 plus reference TRBV2 and TRBJ2-2, the full variable domain is EPEVTQTPSHQVTQMGQEVILRCVPISNHLYFYWYRQILGQKVEFLVSFYNNEISEKSEIFDDQFSVERPDGSNFTLKIRSTKLEDSAMYFCASSPQGTGELFFGEGSRLTVL.

The V gene is TRBV6-1, the J gene TRBJ1-3; 10 bases match TRBD1. CDR3 length: 18 amino acids. V was pared by 6 bases and J by 3 bases, with 14 bases of the junction left unmatched. The germline V gene has CDR1 MNHNS and CDR2 SASEGT. In DNA form, the CDR3 reads TGTGCCAGCAGGGGGGGATGGGGACAGGGGTCGGATGGAAACACCATATATTTT. It specifies CASRGGWGQGSDGNTIYF.

The chain uses TRBV5-8 and TRBJ1-1; D gene uncertain. The CDR3 loop spans 13 amino acids. Deletions cut 9 bases from V and 2 bases from J, with 14 bases between. Per the germline V gene, CDR1 is SGHTS and CDR2 is YDEGEE. CDR3 sequence: CATPAGHNTEAFF. CDR3 DNA sequence: TGTGCCACCCCTGCGGGTCATAACACTGAAGCTTTCTTT.

J is TRBJ1-2 and V is TRBV6-5; D gene ambiguous. Germline-derived CDR1 and CDR2 are MNHEY and SVGAGI. CDR3 length equals 14 residues. V gave up 2 bases and J gave up 6 bases, with 13 bases separating them. The CDR3 coding sequence is TGTGCCAGCAGTTACAGGTTAGGGAGGAATGGCTACACCTTC. Protein: CASSYRLGRNGYTF.

This clonotype came up once. This chain connects TRBV12-5 to TRBJ2-3; D is ambiguous. Germline CDR1 LGHNT, CDR2 FRNRAP. The CDR3 runs 14 residues. V was shortened by 0 bases and J by 2 bases, with 6 bases between the two germline ends. CDR3 loop: CASGLVHYTDTQYF. The CDR3 DNA is TGTGCTAGTGGTTTGGTCCACTACACAGATACGCAGTATTTT.

Relative to its sample, this clonotype is hyperexpanded (1% or more). The chain recombines TRBV20-1 with TRBJ2-2; maybe TRBD2 (6 bases). CDR1 is DFQATT and CDR2 is SNEGSKA in the germline V gene (reference sequence). There are 14 residues in the CDR3. V lost 0 bases, J lost 2 bases, and 7 bases lay in between. The CDR3: CSAREGGNTGELFF. The CDR3 DNA sequence: TGCAGTGCTAGAGAGGGGGGAAACACCGGGGAGCTGTTTTTT.

The chain couples TRBV10-3 to TRBJ1-2; D gene uncertain. This CDR3 is 13 amino acids long. The V gene's germline CDR1 is ENHRY and CDR2 SYGVKD. The V gene lost 6 bases and the J gene lost 6 bases, with 14 bases spanning the gap. The CDR3 nucleotides are TGTGCCATCAGATCCCCGCCAGGCGATGGCTACACCTTC. Protein product: CAIRSPPGDGYTF.

The V and J genes are TRBV5-1 and TRBJ1-6, with D uncertain. V lost 1 base and J 0 bases, leaving 5 bases between the germline ends. The V gene's germline CDR1 is SGHRS and CDR2 YFSETQ. The CDR3 is 15 residues long. The CDR3 DNA reads TGCGCCAGCAGCTTGCCTAGCTCCTATAATTCACCCCTCCACTTT. Translated, it gives CASSLPSSYNSPLHF.

The chain joins TRBV21-1 to TRBJ1-5; TRBD1 reflects the table's D call only, with no check against the DNA. TRBV21-1 is marked as a pseudogene. The CDR3 sequence is 19 residues long. The CDR3 sequence is CASSISGGRLVFCSQPQHF. Here the CDR3 DNA reads TGTGCCAGCAGCATCTCTGGGGGGCGCCTCGTCTTTTGCAGTCAGCCCCAGCATTTT.

This chain links TRBV28 with TRBJ1-2; 7 bases line up with TRBD1. The CDR3 is 13 residues long. Trimming at V came to 10 bases and at J to 4 bases, leaving 9 bases not matched to a gene. The germline CDR1 and CDR2 sequences are MDHEN and SYDVKM. The CDR3 spells CATLNGTVYGYTF. DNA for the CDR3: TGTGCCACCCTAAACGGGACAGTCTATGGCTACACCTTC.

The CDR3 sequence: CASSSRLWTDHQRPQHF. CDR3 DNA: TGTGCCAGCAGCTCACGATTATGGACAGATCATCAAAGGCCCCAGCATTTT. The chain is built from TRBV21-1 and TRBJ1-5; TRBD1, the table's D call, lacks a check against the DNA. TRBV21-1 is shown as a pseudogene. The CDR3 length is 17 residues.